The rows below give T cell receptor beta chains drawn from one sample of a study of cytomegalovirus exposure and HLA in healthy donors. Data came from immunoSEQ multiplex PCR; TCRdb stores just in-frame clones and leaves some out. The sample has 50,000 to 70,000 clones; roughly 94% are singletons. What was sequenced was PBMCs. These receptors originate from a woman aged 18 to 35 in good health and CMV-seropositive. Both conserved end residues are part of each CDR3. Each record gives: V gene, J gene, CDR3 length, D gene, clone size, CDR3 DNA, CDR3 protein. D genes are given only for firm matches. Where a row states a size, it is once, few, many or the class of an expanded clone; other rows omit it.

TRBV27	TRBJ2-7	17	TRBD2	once	TGTGCCAGCAGTTTATCGTCGGCTAGCGGGTTACCCTACGAGCAGTACTTC	CASSLSSASGLPYEQYF
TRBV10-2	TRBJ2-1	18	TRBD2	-	TGCGCCAGCGGCGGGGCTAGCGGGAGGGCGGAGGTCGGCAATGAGCAGTTCTTC	CASGGASGRAEVGNEQFF
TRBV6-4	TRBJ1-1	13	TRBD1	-	TGTGCCAGCAGTAAAACAGGGGGCACTGAAGCTTTCTTT	CASSKTGGTEAFF
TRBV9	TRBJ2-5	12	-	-	TGTGCCAGCAGCGTAGACCTAAGAACCCAGTACTTC	CASSVDLRTQYF
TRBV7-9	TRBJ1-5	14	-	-	TGTGCCAGCAGCTTAGCGGGGCCAGGACAGCCCCAGCATTTT	CASSLAGPGQPQHF
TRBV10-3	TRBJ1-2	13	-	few	TGTGCCATCAGGAGTTCGGAGGCGGAGGGCTACACCTTC	CAIRSSEAEGYTF
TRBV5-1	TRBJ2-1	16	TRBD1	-	TGCGCCAGCAGCTTCTCCGGGACAGGGGACTACAATGAGCAGTTCTTC	CASSFSGTGDYNEQFF
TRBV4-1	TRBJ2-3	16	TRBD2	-	TGCGCCAGCAGCCAACTTAGCGGGGGGGCAGCAGATACGCAGTATTTT	CASSQLSGGAADTQYF
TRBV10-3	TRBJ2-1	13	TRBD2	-	TGTGCCATAACGGGACTAGGGTACAATGAGCAGTTCTTC	CAITGLGYNEQFF
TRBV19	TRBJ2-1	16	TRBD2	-	TGTGCCAGTAGTATAGTTCTAGCGGGGCACTACAATGAGCAGTTCTTC	CASSIVLAGHYNEQFF
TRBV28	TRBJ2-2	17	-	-	TGTGCCAGCAGTTTTTTTACGTGGCGCGGAAACACCGGGGAGCTGTTTTTT	CASSFFTWRGNTGELFF
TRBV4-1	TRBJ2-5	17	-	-	TGCGCCAGCAGCCAAGATGTCAGCAGGGGGGATCGGGAGACCCAGTACTTC	CASSQDVSRGDRETQYF
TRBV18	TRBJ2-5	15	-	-	TGTGCCAGCTCACCAAGGCAGGGTTTACAAGAGACCCAGTACTTC	CASSPRQGLQETQYF
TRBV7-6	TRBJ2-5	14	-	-	TGTGCCAGCAGCTTAGGGTCCCGGGGGGAGACCCAGTACTTC	CASSLGSRGETQYF
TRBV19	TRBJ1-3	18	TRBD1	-	TGTGCCAGTAGTATTTATCTACAGGGGGTCTTCTCTGGAAACACCATATATTTT	CASSIYLQGVFSGNTIYF
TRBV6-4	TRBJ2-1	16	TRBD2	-	TGTGCCAGCAGTGCGGGACTAGCGGGAGCTTCAAATGAGCAGTTCTTC	CASSAGLAGASNEQFF
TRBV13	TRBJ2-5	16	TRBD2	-	TGTGCCAGCAGCTTAAGAGGGGCTAGCGGGAAAGAGACCCAGTACTTC	CASSLRGASGKETQYF
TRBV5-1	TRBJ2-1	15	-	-	TGCGCCAGCAGTACTATAGCGGAAGACTACAATGAGCAGTTCTTC	CASSTIAEDYNEQFF
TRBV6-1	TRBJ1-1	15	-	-	TGTGCCAGCAGTGGACCCGTTGGGGGGGACACTGAAGCTTTCTTT	CASSGPVGGDTEAFF
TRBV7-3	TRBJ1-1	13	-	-	TGTGCCAGCAGCCCAACAGGTGACACTGAAGCTTTCTTT	CASSPTGDTEAFF
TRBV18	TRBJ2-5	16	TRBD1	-	TGTGCCAGCTCACCACTCCCCGGGACAGGGATTGAGACCCAGTACTTC	CASSPLPGTGIETQYF
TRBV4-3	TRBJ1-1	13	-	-	TGCGCCAGCAGCCAAGGCACAGGAGCTGAAGCTTTCTTT	CASSQGTGAEAFF
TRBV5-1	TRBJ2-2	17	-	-	TGCGCCAGCAGCTTGGCCGGAGGGGTCAGGCCGACCGGGGAGCTGTTTTTT	CASSLAGGVRPTGELFF
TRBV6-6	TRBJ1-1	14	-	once	TGTGCCAGCCAGCTCGGGGGGAGAAACACTGAAGCTTTCTTT	CASQLGGRNTEAFF
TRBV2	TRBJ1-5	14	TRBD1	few	TGTGCCAGCAGTTGGGACAGCTTCAATCAGCCCCAGCATTTT	CASSWDSFNQPQHF
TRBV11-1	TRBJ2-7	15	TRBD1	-	TGTGCCAGCAGCCCCGACGGGACAGGGCACTACGAGCAGTACTTC	CASSPDGTGHYEQYF
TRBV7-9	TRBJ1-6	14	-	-	TGTGCCAGCAGCTTAGGGACAGATAATTCACCCCTCCACTTT	CASSLGTDNSPLHF
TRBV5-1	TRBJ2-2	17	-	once	TGCGCCAGCAGCTTGGGAGCCAGGTTTTCGGGAGCCGGGGAGCTGTTTTTT	CASSLGARFSGAGELFF
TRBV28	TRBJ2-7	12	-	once	TGTGCCAGCGGAGGGGGCGCCTGGGAGCAGTACTTC	CASGGGAWEQYF
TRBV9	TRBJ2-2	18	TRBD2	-	TGTGCCAGCAGCCCGGGTCTAGCGGGGATCGCGAACACCGGGGAGCTGTTTTTT	CASSPGLAGIANTGELFF
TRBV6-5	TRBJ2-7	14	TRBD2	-	TGTGCCAGCAGTCTACTAGCGGGGGATTACGAGCAGTACTTC	CASSLLAGDYEQYF
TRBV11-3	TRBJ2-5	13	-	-	TGTGCCAGCAGCTCCACAGGAGTAGAGACCCAGTACTTC	CASSSTGVETQYF
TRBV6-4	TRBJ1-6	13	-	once	TGTGCCAGCAGTGACAAAACTGGTTCACCCCTCCACTTT	CASSDKTGSPLHF
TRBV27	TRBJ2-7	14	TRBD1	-	TGTGCCACCGGGACAGGGGGCCTTGAGTACGAGCAGTACTTC	CATGTGGLEYEQYF
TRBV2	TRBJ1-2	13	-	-	TGTGCCAGCAGTGAGAACAGGAATAGTGGCTACACCTTC	CASSENRNSGYTF
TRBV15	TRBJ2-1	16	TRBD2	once	TGTGCCACCAGCAGAACTCTAGCGGGACCTCGAAATGAGCAGTTCTTC	CATSRTLAGPRNEQFF
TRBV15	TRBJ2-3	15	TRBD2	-	TGTGCCACCAGCAGAGTGGGACTAGCGTCAGATACGCAGTATTTT	CATSRVGLASDTQYF
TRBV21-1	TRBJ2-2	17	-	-	TGTGCCAGCAGCACCGAACCGACAGGGGGGAACACCGGGGAGCTGTTTTTT	CASSTEPTGGNTGELFF
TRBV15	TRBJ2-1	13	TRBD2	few	TGTGCCACCAGCAGAGATGGGAGCGGGAGTCAGTTCTTC	CATSRDGSGSQFF
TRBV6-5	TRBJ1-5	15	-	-	TGTGCCAGCAGTTACTCGAGCGGGTCCAATCAGCCCCAGCATTTT	CASSYSSGSNQPQHF
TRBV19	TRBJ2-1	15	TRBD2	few	TGTGCCAGTAGTGTGACTAGCGGAGCCTACAATGAGCAGTTCTTC	CASSVTSGAYNEQFF
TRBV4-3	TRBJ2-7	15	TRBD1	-	TGCGCCAGCAGCCAAGGGACAGGGGGGAACTACGAGCAGTACTTC	CASSQGTGGNYEQYF